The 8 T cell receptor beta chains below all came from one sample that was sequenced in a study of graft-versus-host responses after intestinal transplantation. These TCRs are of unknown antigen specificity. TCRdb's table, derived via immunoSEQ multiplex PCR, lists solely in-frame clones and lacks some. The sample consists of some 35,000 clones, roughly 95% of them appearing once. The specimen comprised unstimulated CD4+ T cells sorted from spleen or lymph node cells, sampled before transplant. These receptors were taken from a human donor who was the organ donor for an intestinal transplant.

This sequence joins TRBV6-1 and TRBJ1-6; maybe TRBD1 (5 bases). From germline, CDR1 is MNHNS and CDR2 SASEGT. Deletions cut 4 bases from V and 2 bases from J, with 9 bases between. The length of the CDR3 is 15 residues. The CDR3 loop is CASSGGGTYNSPLHF. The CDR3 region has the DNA TGTGCCAGCAGTGGGGGGGGGACCTATAATTCACCCCTCCACTTT.

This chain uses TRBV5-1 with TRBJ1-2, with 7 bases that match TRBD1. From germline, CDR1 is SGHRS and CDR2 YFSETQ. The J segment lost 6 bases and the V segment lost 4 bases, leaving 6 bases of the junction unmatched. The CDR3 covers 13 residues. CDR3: CASSPDGQDGYTF. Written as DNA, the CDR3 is TGCGCCAGCAGCCCAGACGGACAGGATGGCTACACCTTC.

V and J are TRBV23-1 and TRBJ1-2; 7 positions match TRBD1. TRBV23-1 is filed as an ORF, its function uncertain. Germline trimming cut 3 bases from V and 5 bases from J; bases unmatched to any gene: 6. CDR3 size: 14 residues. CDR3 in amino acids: CASSHHGTVYGYTF. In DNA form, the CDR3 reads TGCGCCAGCAGTCACCACGGGACAGTTTATGGCTACACCTTC.

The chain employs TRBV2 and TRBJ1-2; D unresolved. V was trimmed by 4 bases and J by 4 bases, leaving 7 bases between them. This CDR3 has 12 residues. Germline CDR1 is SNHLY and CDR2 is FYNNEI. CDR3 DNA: TGTGCCAGCAGTGGATGGGGCTATGGCTACACCTTC. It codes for CASSGWGYGYTF. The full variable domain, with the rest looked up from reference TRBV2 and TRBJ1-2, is EPEVTQTPSHQVTQMGQEVILRCVPISNHLYFYWYRQILGQKVEFLVSFYNNEISEKSEIFDDQFSVERPDGSNFTLKIRSTKLEDSAMYFCASSGWGYGYTFGSGTRLTVV.

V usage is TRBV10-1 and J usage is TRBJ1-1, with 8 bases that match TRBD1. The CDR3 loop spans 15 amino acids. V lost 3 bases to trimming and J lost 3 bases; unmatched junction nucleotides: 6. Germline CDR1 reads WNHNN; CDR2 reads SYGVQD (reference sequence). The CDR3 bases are TGCGCCAGCAGTGACCGCAGGGGGCTGTACACTGAAGCTTTCTTT. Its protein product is CASSDRRGLYTEAFF.

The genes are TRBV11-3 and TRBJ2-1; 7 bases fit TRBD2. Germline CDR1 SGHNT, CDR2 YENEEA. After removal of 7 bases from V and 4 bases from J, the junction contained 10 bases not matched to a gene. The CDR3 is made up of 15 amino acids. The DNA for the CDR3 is TGTGCCAGCACCGATGCGGGGGACTATTACAATGAGCAGTTCTTC. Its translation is CASTDAGDYYNEQFF.

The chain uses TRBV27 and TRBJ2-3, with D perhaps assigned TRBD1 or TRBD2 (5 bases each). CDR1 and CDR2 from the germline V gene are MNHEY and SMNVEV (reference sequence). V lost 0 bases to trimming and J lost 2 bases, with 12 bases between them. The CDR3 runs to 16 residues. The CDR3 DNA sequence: TGTGCCAGCAGTTTATCGGGGACCGGTGACACAGATACGCAGTATTTT. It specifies CASSLSGTGDTDTQYF.

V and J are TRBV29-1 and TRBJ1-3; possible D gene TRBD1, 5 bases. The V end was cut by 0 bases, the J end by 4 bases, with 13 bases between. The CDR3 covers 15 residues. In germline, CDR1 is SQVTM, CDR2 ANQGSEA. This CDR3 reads CSVEDRGRRGNTIYF. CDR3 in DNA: TGCAGCGTTGAAGATCGGGGACGGAGGGGAAACACCATATATTTT.